This TCR beta chain came from a study of a mutant IDH1 vaccine in newly diagnosed glioma. Germline assignment: CDR1 SNHLY and CDR2 FYNNEI. V lost 7 bases and J lost 2, with 14 bases in between. This CDR3 has 14 residues. This clone came up a few times. What it binds is unknown. The method was immunoSEQ multiplex PCR; TCRdb's version includes in-frame clones alone and lacks a portion of them. The data contain about 56,000 clones, roughly 90% of them singletons. Time point of the sample: week 35, safety follow-up. Vaccinated patients received 300 ug of mutant IDH1 20-mer peptide per dose, with topical imiquimod. The vaccination schedule gave patients eight doses in weeks 1, 3, 5, 7, 11, 15, 19 and 23.

The V gene is TRBV2, the J gene TRBJ1-2; the D gene is possibly TRBD1 (5 bases). The receptor comes from a man in his forties or fifties with glioma. The source material was PBMCs, sampled from a glioma patient whose treatment included an IDH1 peptide vaccine. The CDR3 spells CASIFRDSNYGYTF. The CDR3 nucleotides read TGTGCCAGCATTTTCCGCGACAGCAACTATGGCTACACCTTC.